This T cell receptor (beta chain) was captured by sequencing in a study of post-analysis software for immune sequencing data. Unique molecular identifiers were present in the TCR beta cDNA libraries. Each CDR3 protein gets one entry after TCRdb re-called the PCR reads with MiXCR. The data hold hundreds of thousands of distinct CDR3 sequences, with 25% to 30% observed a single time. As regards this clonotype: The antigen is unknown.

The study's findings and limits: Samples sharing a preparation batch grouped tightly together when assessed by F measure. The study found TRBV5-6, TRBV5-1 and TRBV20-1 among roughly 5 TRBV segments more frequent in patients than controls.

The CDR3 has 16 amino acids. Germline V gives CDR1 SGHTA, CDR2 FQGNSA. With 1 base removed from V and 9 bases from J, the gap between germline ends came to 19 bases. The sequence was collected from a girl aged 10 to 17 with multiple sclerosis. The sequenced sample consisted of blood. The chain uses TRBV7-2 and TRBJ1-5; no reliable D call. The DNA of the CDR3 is TGTGCCAGCAGCTTAGTGTTCGGAGAGACCCCTCGGCCCCAGCATTTT. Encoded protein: CASSLVFGETPRPQHF. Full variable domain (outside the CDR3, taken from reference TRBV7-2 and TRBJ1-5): GAGVSQSPSNKVTEKGKDVELRCDPISGHTALYWYRQSLGQGLEFLIYFQGNSAPDKSGLPSDRFSAERTGGSVSTLTIQRTQQEDSAVYLCASSLVFGETPRPQHFGDGTRLSIL.